This T cell receptor (beta chain) is drawn from a study of cytomegalovirus exposure and HLA in healthy donors (dated by TCRdb to about 2017). With respect to the entire study: According to a later analysis, the approximately 120 validation repertoires were produced on the same platform as the approximately 690 repertoires of the first cohort. The aim of the study was to test whether cataloging public T cell receptors could identify signatures of past pathogen exposure. Besides the first cohort of roughly 700 subjects, a separate validation cohort made up of 120 different subjects was used. High-throughput TCR immunosequencing, statistical association of individual TCRs with disease status, and machine learning were combined to predict cytomegalovirus infection status.

Separate from the approximately 700-subject first cohort, the validation cohort of 95 to 150 subjects was the group to which the donors belonged. With regard to this clone: Its recognized antigen is unknown. Nothing much larger sits one base from this clone, and base qualities are not available.

The library was generated by the immunoSEQ multiplex PCR assay. Per the source publication's procedure: A statistical classification framework was developed to diagnose cytomegalovirus status using the catalog of TCR beta chain sequences. TCRdb's version of the immuneACCESS table is confined to in-frame rearrangements and falls short of the full clone set. An unresolved V gene accounts for under half of the shortfall where checked; the remainder is of unknown origin. The DNA was the basis for D and trimming; V, J and clone size are from that table. The sample data list approximately 98,000 clones, and 90% to 96% of these were observed just once. The biggest ten clones account for around 0.65% of the sample. General study outcomes and caveats: Across donors, most TCR sequences were observed very rarely, whereas some public TCRs were present in many individuals. A later analysis found that TCRs clustered in the first cohort also tended to co-occur in the approximately 120 validation repertoires, with approximately 95% of cluster scores above 0. A later analysis lacked HLA typing for the validation cohort, so it scored co-occurrence in that cohort across all 130 or so repertoires. The classifier was reported to diagnose cytomegalovirus status with high specificity and sensitivity in both the original cohort and the validation cohort. The study listed 150 to 200 TCR beta chains as associated with cytomegalovirus. The authors suggested that the approach could potentially be extended to other disease states and immunological phenotypes. In vitro tests confirmed that a few of the cytomegalovirus-associated TCR beta chains recognize cytomegalovirus antigens.

The CDR3 has 15 amino acids, counting the end cysteine and phenylalanine. The CDR3 DNA has 45 bases and is translated from base 1. CDR1 is given as ENHRY and CDR2 as SYGVKD, both from the germline V gene. V is pruned by 2 bases and J by 3 bases, leaving 7 bases of the junction without a gene match. This sequence uses TRBV10-3 and TRBJ2-7; TRBD1 fits 7 bases in the junction. Sequenced material: PBMCs. This receptor was taken from a young woman in good health and CMV-seronegative. The CDR3 amino acid sequence is: CAISERSGTDYEQYF. The DNA sequence is TGTGCCATCAGTGAGAGATCCGGGACAGACTACGAGCAGTACTTC.